This record concerns one T cell receptor (beta chain) sequence. Patients were excluded for autoimmune disease history or systemic immunosuppression. Sequenced by immunoSEQ multiplex PCR; TCRdb stores in-frame clones only, minus some. The table records approximately 61,000 clones, 91% of them present only once. This sample was included in a study of OX40 agonist ivuxolimab in advanced cancers. The V end lost 3 bases, the J end lost 0 bases, and 11 bases lay between the germline ends. The length of the CDR3 is 15 residues. The germline gives CDR1 WSHSY, CDR2 SAAADI. The J gene is TRBJ2-5, the V gene TRBV10-2, with D tentatively TRBD1 or TRBD2 (5 bases each). The input for sequencing was CD4+ or CD8+ T cells sorted from blood, taken in a trial of the OX40 agonist ivuxolimab. This clonotype originated in an adult with an advanced solid tumor such as melanoma, head and neck, liver or kidney cancer. The CDR3 region is CASSDRDAYQETQYF. In DNA, the CDR3 is TGCGCCAGCAGTGACCGGGACGCGTACCAAGAGACCCAGTACTTC.